This TCR beta chain was observed in a study of technical replicates of blood from a few donors. Sequencing was performed with immunoSEQ multiplex PCR; in TCRdb, only in-frame clones are kept and a portion is missing. Of approximately 85,000 clones listed, about 91% are singletons. The CDR3 has 15 amino acids. The V gene lost 5 bases and the J gene lost 3 bases, with 16 bases spanning the gap. The germline gives CDR1 KGHSH, CDR2 LQKENI. The J gene is TRBJ1-1, the V gene TRBV18; weak D call: TRBD1 (6 bases). This receptor was identified in a human donor in good health. The specimen sequenced was T cells isolated from PBMCs. CDR3 coding DNA: TGTGCCAGCTCAACAGGACAGTTGGGCGACACTGAAGCTTTCTTT. This sequence encodes CASSTGQLGDTEAFF.